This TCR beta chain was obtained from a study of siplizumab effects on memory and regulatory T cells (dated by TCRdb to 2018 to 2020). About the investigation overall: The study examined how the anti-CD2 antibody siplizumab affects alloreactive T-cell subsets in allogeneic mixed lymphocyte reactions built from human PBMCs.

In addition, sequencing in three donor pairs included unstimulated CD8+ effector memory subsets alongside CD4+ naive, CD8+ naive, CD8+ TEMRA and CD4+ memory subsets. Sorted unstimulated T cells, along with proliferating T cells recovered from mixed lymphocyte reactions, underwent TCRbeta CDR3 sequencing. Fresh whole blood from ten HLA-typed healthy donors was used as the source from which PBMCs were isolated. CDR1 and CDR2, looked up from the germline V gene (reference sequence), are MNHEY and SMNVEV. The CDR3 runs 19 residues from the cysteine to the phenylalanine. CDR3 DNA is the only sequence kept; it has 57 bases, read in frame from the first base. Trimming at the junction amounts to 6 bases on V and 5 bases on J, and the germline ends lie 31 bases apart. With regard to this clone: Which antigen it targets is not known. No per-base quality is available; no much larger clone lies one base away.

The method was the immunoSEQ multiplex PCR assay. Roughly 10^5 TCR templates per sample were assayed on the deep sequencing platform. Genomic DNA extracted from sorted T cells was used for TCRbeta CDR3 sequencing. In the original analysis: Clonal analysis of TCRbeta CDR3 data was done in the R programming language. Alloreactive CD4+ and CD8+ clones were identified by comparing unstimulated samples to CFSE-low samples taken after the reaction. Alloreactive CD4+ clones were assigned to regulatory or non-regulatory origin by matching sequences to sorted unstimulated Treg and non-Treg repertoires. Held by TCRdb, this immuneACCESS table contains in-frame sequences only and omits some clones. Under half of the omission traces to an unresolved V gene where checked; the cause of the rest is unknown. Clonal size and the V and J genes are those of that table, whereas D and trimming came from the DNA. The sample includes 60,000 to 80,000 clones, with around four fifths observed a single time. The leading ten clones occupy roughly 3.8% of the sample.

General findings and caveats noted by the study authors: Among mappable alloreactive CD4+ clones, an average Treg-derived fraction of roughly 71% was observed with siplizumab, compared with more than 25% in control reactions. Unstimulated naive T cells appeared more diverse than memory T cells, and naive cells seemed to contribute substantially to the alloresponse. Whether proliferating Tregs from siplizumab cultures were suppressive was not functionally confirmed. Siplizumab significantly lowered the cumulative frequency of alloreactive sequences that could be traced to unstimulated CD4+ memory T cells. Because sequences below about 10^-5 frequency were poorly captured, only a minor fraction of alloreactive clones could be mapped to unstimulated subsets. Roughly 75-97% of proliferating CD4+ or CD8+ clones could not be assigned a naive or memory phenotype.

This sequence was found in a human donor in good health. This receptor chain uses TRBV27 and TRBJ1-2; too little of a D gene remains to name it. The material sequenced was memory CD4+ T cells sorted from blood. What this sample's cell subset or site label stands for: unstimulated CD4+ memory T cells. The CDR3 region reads CASRIKGGGTLGLAYGYTF. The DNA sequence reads TGTGCCAGCAGGATAAAGGGAGGAGGAACCCTTGGATTGGCTTATGGCTACACCTTC.